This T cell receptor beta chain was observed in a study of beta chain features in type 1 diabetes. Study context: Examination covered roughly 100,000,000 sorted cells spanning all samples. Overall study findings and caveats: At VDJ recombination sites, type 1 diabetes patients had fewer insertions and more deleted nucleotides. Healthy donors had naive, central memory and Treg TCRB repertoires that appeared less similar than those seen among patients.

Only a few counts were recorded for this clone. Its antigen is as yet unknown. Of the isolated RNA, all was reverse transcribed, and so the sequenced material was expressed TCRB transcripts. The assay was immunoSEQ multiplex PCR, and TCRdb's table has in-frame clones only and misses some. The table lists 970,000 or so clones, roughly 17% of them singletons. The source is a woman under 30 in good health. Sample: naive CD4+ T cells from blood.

The CDR3 nucleotides read TGCGCCAGCAGCTTGGCCTTTGGTAGCGGGAGGGCCGGTGAGCAGTTCTTC. Translation gives CASSLAFGSGRAGEQFF. This sequence joins TRBV5-1 and TRBJ2-1, with TRBD2 matching 11 bases. Germline CDR1 reads SGHRS; CDR2 reads YFSETQ. V gave up 0 bases and J gave up 9 bases; unmatched junction bases: 11. CDR3 length: 17 residues.